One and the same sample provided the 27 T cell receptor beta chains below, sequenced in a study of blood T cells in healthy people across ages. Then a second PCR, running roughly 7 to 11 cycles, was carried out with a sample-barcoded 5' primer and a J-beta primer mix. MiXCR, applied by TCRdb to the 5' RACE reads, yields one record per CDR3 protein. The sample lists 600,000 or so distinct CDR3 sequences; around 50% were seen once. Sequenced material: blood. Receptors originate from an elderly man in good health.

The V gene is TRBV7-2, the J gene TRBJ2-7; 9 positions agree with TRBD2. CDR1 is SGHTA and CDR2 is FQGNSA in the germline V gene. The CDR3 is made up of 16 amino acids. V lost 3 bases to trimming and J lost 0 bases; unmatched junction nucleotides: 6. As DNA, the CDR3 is TGTGCCAGCAGCTTCCTTGGCGGGAGGGCCTCCTACGAGCAGTACTTC. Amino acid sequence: CASSFLGGRASYEQYF.

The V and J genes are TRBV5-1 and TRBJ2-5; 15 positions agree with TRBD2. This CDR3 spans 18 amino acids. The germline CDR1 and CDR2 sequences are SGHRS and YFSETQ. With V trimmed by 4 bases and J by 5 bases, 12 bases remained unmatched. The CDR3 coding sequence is TGCGCCAGCAGCCCCGGGACTAGCGGGAGGAATGGTTTTGAGACCCAGTACTTC. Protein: CASSPGTSGRNGFETQYF.

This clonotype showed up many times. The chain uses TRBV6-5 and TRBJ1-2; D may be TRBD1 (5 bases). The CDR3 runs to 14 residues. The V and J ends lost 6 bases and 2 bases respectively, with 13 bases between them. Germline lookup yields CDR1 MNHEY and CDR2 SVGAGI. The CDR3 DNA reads TGTGCCAGCAGAAGGAGGGGAGTGAACTATGGCTACACCTTC. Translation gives CASRRRGVNYGYTF.

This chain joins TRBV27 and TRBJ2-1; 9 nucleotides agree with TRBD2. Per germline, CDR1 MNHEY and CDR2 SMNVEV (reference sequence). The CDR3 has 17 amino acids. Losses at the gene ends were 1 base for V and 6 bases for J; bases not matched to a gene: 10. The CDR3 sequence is CASSLYVGGRVGNEQFF. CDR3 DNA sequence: TGTGCCAGCAGTTTATATGTTGGCGGGAGGGTAGGCAATGAGCAGTTCTTC.

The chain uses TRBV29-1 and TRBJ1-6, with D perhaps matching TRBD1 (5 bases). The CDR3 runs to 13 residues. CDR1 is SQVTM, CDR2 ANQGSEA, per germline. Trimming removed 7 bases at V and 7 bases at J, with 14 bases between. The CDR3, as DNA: TGCAGCGCCCGACGGGGCCAAAATTCACCCCTCCACTTT. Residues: CSARRGQNSPLHF.

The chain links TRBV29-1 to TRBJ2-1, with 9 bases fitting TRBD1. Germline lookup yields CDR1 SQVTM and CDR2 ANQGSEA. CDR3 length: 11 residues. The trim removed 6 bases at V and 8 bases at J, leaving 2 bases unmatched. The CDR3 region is CSVTGGDEQFF. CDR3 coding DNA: TGCAGCGTGACAGGGGGGGATGAGCAGTTCTTC.

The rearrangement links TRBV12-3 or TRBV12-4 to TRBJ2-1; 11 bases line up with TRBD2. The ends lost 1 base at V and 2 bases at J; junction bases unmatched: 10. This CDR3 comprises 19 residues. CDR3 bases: TGTGCCAGCAGTTTAGACCCGTATAGCGGGGGGGCTACCTACAATGAGCAGTTCTTC. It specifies CASSLDPYSGGATYNEQFF.

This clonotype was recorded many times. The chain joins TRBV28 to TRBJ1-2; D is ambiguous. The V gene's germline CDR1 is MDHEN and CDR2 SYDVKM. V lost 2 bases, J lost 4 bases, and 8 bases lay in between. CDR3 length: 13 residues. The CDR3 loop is CASSLNQLYGYTF. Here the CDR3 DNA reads TGTGCCAGCAGTTTAAACCAGCTCTATGGCTACACCTTC.

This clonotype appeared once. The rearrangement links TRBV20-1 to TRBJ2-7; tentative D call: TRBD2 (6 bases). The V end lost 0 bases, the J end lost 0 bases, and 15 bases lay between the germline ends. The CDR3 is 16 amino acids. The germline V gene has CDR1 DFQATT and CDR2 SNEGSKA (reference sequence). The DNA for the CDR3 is TGCAGTGCTAGAGATACAACCGAGCGGGTCTCCTACGAGCAGTACTTC. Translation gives CSARDTTERVSYEQYF.

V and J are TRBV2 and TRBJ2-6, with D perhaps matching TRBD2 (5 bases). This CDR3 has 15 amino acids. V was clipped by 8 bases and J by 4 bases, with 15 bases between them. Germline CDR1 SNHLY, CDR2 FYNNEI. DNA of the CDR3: TGTGCCAGCGCGCCCCCGGGGTCCGGGGCCAACGTCCTGACTTTC. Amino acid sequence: CASAPPGSGANVLTF.

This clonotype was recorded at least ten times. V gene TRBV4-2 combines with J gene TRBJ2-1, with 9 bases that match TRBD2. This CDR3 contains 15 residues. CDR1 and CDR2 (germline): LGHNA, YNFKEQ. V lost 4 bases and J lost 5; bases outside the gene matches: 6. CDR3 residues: CASSLSGGQNNEQFF. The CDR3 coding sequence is TGTGCCAGCAGCCTTAGCGGGGGCCAAAACAATGAGCAGTTCTTC.

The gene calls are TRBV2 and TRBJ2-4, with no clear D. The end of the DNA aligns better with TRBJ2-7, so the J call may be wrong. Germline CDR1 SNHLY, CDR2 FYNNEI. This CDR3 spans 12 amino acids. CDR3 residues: CASSSEVPEQYF. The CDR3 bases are TGTGCCAGCAGTTCCGAGGTTCCCGAGCAGTACTTC.

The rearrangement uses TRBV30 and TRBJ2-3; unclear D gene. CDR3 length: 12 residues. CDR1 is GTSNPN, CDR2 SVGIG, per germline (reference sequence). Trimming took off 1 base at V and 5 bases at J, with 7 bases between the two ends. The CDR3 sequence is CAWSGPGDTQYF. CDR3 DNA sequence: TGTGCCTGGAGTGGGCCGGGAGATACGCAGTATTTT.

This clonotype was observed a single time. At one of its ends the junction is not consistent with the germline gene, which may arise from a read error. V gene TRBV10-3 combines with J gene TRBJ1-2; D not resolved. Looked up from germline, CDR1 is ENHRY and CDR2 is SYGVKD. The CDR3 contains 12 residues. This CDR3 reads CAISDSNYSYTF. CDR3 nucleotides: TGTGCCATCAGTGACAGTAACTATAGCTACACCTTC.

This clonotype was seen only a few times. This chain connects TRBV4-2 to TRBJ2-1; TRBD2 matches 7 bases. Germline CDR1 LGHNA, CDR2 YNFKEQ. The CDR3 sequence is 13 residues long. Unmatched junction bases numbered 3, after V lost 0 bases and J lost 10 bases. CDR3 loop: CASSQDRRGEQFF. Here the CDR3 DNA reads TGTGCCAGCAGCCAAGATCGGCGGGGGGAGCAGTTCTTC.

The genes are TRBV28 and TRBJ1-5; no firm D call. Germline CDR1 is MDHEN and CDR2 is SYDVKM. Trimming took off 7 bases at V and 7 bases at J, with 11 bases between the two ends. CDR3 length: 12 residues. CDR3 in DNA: TGTGCCAGCAAGGAAGGGAACCAGCCCCAGCATTTT. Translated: CASKEGNQPQHF.

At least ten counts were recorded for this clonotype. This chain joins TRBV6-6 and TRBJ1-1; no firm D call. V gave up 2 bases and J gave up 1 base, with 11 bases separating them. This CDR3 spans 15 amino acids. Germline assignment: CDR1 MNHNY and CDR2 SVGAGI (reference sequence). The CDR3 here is CASSYGGRTNTEAFF. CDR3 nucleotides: TGTGCCAGCAGTTACGGAGGCAGGACGAACACTGAAGCTTTCTTT.

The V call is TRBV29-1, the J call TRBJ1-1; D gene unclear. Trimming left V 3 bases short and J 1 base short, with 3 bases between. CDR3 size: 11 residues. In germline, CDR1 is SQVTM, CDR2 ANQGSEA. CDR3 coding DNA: TGCAGCGTTGACGGGAACACTGAAGCTTTCTTT. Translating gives CSVDGNTEAFF.

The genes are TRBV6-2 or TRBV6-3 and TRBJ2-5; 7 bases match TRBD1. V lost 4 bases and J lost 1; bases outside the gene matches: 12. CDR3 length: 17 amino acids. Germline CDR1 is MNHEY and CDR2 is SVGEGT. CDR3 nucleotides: TGTGCCAGCAGTTCACGACAGCCTGGGACAGTCCAAGAGACCCAGTACTTC. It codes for CASSSRQPGTVQETQYF.

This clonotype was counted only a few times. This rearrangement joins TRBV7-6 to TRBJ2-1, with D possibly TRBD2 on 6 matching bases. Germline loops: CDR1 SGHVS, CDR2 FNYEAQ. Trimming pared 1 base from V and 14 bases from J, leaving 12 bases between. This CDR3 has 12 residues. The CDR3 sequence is CASSLGRDSEFF. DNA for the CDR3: TGTGCCAGCAGCTTAGGTCGGGACTCGGAGTTCTTC.

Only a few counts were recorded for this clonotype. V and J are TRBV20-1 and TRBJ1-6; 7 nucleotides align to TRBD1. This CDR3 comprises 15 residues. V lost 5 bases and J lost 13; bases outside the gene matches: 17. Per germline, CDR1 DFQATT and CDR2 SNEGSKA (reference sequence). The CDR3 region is CSAQGSRQGYFPLHF. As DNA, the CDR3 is TGCAGTGCTCAAGGGTCCCGACAGGGTTATTTCCCCCTCCACTTT.

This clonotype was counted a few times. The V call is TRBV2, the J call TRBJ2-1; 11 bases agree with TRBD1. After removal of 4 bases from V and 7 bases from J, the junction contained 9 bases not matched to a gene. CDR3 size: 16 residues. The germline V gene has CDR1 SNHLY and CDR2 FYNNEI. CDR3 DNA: TGTGCCAGCAGTGTGGGGCGGACAGGGGGCTGGAATGAGCAGTTCTTC. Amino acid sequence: CASSVGRTGGWNEQFF.

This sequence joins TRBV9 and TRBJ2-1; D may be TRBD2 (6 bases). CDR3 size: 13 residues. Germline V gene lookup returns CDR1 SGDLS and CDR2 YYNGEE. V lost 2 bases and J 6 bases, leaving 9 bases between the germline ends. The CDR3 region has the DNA TGTGCCAGCAGCGTTCGGGGGTCCAATGAGCAGTTCTTC. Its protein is CASSVRGSNEQFF.

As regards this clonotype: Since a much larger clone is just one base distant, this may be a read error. For the CDR3, the DNA is TGCAGCGTTGGTAAGGGGCCCAACAATGAGCAGTACTTC. Protein sequence: CSVGKGPNNEQYF. The chain recombines TRBV29-1 with TRBJ2-1; D possibly corresponds to TRBD1 (5 bases). Matching the DNA end better, TRBJ2-7 makes the J call doubtful. The germline V gene encodes CDR1 SQVTM and CDR2 ANQGSEA. The CDR3 length is 13 residues.

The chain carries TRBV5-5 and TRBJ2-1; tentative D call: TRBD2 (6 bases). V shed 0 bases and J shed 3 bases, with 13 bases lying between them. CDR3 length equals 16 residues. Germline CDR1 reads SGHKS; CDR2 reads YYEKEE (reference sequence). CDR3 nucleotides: TGTGCCAGCAGCTTGGTCGGAGGGAGTGACTACAATGAGCAGTTCTTC. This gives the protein CASSLVGGSDYNEQFF.

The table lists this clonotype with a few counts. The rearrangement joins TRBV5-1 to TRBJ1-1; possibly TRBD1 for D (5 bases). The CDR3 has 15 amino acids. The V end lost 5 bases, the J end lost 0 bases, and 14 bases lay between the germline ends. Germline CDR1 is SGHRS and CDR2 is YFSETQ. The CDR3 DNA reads TGCGCCAGCAGGCCGCGACAGAGCATGAACACTGAAGCTTTCTTT. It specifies CASRPRQSMNTEAFF. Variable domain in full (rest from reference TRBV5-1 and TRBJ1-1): KAGVTQTPRYLIKTRGQQVTLSCSPISGHRSVSWYQQTPGQGLQFLFEYFSETQRNKGNFPGRFSGRQFSNSRSEMNVSTLELGDSALYLCASRPRQSMNTEAFFGQGTRLTVV.

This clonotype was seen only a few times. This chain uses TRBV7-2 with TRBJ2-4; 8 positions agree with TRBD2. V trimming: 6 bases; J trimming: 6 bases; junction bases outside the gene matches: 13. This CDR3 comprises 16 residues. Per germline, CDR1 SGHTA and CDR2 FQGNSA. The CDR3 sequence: CASSPRGHRGGNIQYF. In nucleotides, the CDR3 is TGTGCCAGCAGTCCTCGGGGCCATCGGGGGGGAAACATTCAGTACTTC.